The 17 T cell receptor beta chains below all came from one sample that was sequenced in a study of OX40 agonist ivuxolimab in advanced cancers. The assay was immunoSEQ multiplex PCR, and TCRdb's table has in-frame clones only and misses some. The sample gives about 63,000 clones, about 89% of which show up once; around 4% is in the top ten. Material: CD4+ or CD8+ T cells sorted from blood, obtained in a trial of the OX40 agonist ivuxolimab. These receptors all come from an adult with an advanced solid tumor such as melanoma, head and neck, liver or kidney cancer.

The table lists this clone with a count of one. The gene calls are TRBV11-2 and TRBJ1-1; D is undetermined. The CDR3 extends over 15 amino acids. Germline-derived CDR1 and CDR2 are SGHAT and FQNNGV. V was pared by 1 base and J by 7 bases, with 16 bases between. Here the CDR3 DNA reads TGTGCCAGCAGCTTAGGTCTTTGGGCCGATAGTGAAGCTTTCTTT. Its translation is CASSLGLWADSEAFF.

The J gene is TRBJ2-3, the V gene TRBV9; TRBD2 aligns across 12 bases. V lost 3 bases and J lost 4; bases outside the gene matches: 9. The CDR3 totals 17 residues. Germline-derived CDR1 and CDR2 are SGDLS and YYNGEE. CDR3 in amino acids: CASSAGLAGIGADTQYF. The CDR3 coding sequence is TGTGCCAGCAGCGCCGGACTAGCGGGAATAGGCGCAGATACGCAGTATTTT.

The chain employs TRBV10-3 and TRBJ2-5, with 8 bases identical to TRBD2. Per the germline V gene, CDR1 is ENHRY and CDR2 is SYGVKD. CDR3 length: 16 residues. Trimming at V came to 1 base and at J to 4 bases, leaving 8 bases not matched to a gene. CDR3 loop: CAISELASGRSETQYF. DNA for the CDR3: TGTGCCATCAGTGAGTTGGCTAGCGGGCGATCAGAGACCCAGTACTTC.

The genes are TRBV9 and TRBJ1-3; 10 bases fit TRBD1. There are 15 residues in the CDR3. Germline CDR1 SGDLS, CDR2 YYNGEE. J was trimmed by 7 bases and V by 2 bases; bases with no gene match: 6. As DNA, the CDR3 is TGTGCCAGCAGCGTTGTGGGACAGGGGATCAACACCATATATTTT. The encoded protein is CASSVVGQGINTIYF.

The V call is TRBV5-3, the J call TRBJ2-7; the D is unclear. TRBV5-3 is designated an ORF whose function remains uncertain. The CDR3 spans 12 residues. V was clipped by 1 base and J by 7 bases, with 9 bases between them. CDR3 amino acids: CARSLSPSEQYV. CDR3 sequence (DNA): TGTGCCAGAAGCTTGTCCCCCTCGGAGCAGTACGTC.

This sequence joins TRBV5-4 and TRBJ1-4; no definite D call. CDR3 length equals 14 residues. Trimming stripped 0 bases from V and 0 bases from J, with 3 bases between. The V gene's germline CDR1 is SGHNT and CDR2 YYREEE (reference sequence). The CDR3 region has the DNA TGTGCCAGCAGCTTGGCCGCAACTAATGAAAAACTGTTTTTT. This gives the protein CASSLAATNEKLFF.

J is TRBJ1-1 and V is TRBV18; possible D gene TRBD1, 6 bases. Germline V gene sequence: CDR1 KGHSH, CDR2 LQKENI. Trimming took off 3 bases at V and 1 base at J, with 6 bases between the two ends. The CDR3 runs 13 residues. DNA for the CDR3: TGTGCCAGCTCACCGGGACAGAACACTGAAGCTTTCTTT. Its translation: CASSPGQNTEAFF.

The gene calls are TRBV4-1 and TRBJ1-2, with D unresolved. Trimming left V 0 bases short and J 0 bases short, with 5 bases between. In germline, CDR1 is MGHRA, CDR2 YSYEKL. This CDR3 comprises 14 residues. As DNA, the CDR3 is TGCGCCAGCAGCCAAGACCGAGCTAACTATGGCTACACCTTC. It is translated as CASSQDRANYGYTF.

CDR3 loop: CATSRGGGLGTGELFF. As DNA, the CDR3 is TGTGCCACCAGCAGAGGCGGAGGCCTAGGGACCGGGGAGCTGTTTTTT. This chain links TRBV15 with TRBJ2-2; perhaps TRBD2 as D (5 bases). Germline V gene lookup returns CDR1 LNHNV and CDR2 YYDKDF (reference sequence). The V and J ends lost 1 base and 5 bases respectively, with 14 bases between them. The CDR3 loop spans 16 amino acids.

V and J are TRBV18 and TRBJ1-5; the D gene is possibly TRBD1 (5 bases). The CDR3 has 16 amino acids. From germline, CDR1 is KGHSH and CDR2 LQKENI. Trimming pared 1 base from V and 3 bases from J, leaving 13 bases between. The CDR3: CASSPLTRVINQPQHF. CDR3 DNA sequence: TGTGCCAGCTCACCACTTACCAGGGTTATCAATCAGCCCCAGCATTTT. Using reference TRBV18 and TRBJ1-5 for the parts outside the CDR3, the full variable domain is NAGVMQNPRHLVRRRGQEARLRCSPMKGHSHVYWYRQLPEEGLKFMVYLQKENIIDESGMPKERFSAEFPKEGPSILRIQQVVRGDSAAYFCASSPLTRVINQPQHFGDGTRLSIL.

This chain connects TRBV4-1 to TRBJ2-3, with TRBD1 as a possible D gene (6 bases). The ends were cut back, 0 bases at V and 4 bases at J, with 8 bases in the middle. Germline V gene sequence: CDR1 MGHRA, CDR2 YSYEKL. The CDR3 length is 14 residues. DNA for the CDR3: TGCGCCAGCAGCCAAGATGCAGGGGCAGATACGCAGTATTTT. Encoded protein: CASSQDAGADTQYF.

The rearrangement uses TRBV2 and TRBJ2-3, with D hard to call. The germline V gene encodes CDR1 SNHLY and CDR2 FYNNEI. The V and J ends lost 4 bases and 2 bases respectively, with 4 bases between them. The length of the CDR3 is 12 residues. The CDR3 spells CASSGPTDTQYF. The CDR3 DNA is TGTGCCAGCAGTGGTCCCACAGATACGCAGTATTTT.

This clone came up once. The chain is built from TRBV7-9 and TRBJ2-2; tentative D call: TRBD2 (6 bases). The V and J ends lost 7 bases and 1 base respectively, with 16 bases between them. CDR1 SEHNR and CDR2 FQNEAQ come from the germline V gene (reference sequence). CDR3 length: 16 amino acids. Written as DNA, the CDR3 is TGTGCCAGCACCGGAGGGCCGGGACTGAACACCGGGGAGCTGTTTTTT. This sequence encodes CASTGGPGLNTGELFF.

This clone has just one count. In DNA form, the CDR3 reads TGTGCCAGCAGTTACGGGAGTGGAAACACCATATATTTT. Residues: CASSYGSGNTIYF. This chain connects TRBV6-6 to TRBJ1-3; D unresolved. Trimming cost V 2 bases and J 3 bases, with 5 bases left between them. Germline V lookup: CDR1 MNHNY, CDR2 SVGAGI (reference sequence). The CDR3 consists of 13 residues.

J is TRBJ2-2 and V is TRBV4-1, with 7 nucleotides matching TRBD1. The CDR3 runs 14 residues. J was trimmed by 1 base and V by 4 bases; bases with no gene match: 0. The germline V gene encodes CDR1 MGHRA and CDR2 YSYEKL. The DNA of the CDR3 is TGCGCCAGCAGCCGGGACAGGAACACCGGGGAGCTGTTTTTT. Translating it yields CASSRDRNTGELFF.

This rearrangement joins TRBV7-9 to TRBJ2-3; tentatively, D is TRBD1 (5 bases). Germline values: CDR1 SEHNR, CDR2 FQNEAQ (reference sequence). The CDR3 sequence is 13 residues long. Trimming removed 5 bases at V and 9 bases at J, with 15 bases between. CDR3: CASSPSRVDTQYF. For the CDR3, the DNA is TGTGCCAGCAGCCCCTCCAGGGTTGACACGCAGTATTTT. The full variable domain, rest sourced from reference TRBV7-9 and TRBJ2-3, is DTGVSQNPRHKITKRGQNVTFRCDPISEHNRLYWYRQTLGQGPEFLTYFQNEAQLEKSRLLSDRFSAERPKGSFSTLEIQRTEQGDSAMYLCASSPSRVDTQYFGPGTRLTVL.

The rearrangement uses TRBV10-3 and TRBJ1-1; no clear D. V was shortened by 3 bases and J by 1 base, with 12 bases between the two germline ends. This CDR3 spans 15 amino acids. Germline assignment: CDR1 ENHRY and CDR2 SYGVKD. The CDR3 protein is CAISDPDGKNTEAFF. The CDR3 DNA sequence: TGTGCCATCAGTGATCCGGACGGGAAGAACACTGAAGCTTTCTTT.